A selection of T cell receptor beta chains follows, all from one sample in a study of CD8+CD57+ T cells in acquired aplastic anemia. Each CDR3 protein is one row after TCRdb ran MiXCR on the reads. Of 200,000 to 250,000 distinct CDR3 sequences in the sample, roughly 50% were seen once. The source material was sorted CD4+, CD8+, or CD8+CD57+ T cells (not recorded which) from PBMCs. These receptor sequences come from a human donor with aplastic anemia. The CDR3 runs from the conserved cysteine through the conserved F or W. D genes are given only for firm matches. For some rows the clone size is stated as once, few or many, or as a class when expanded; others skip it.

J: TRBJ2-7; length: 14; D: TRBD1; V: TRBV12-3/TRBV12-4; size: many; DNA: TGTGCCAGCAATTCGGGACAGGCCTCCTACGAGCAGTACTTC; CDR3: CASNSGQASYEQYF
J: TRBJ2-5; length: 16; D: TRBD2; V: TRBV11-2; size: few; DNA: TGTGCCAGCAGCTTCGTCCTAGCGGGAGGTGAGGAGACCCAGTACTTC; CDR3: CASSFVLAGGEETQYF
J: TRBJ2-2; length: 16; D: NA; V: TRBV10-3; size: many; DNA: TGTGCCATCAGTGAGTCGCCGGGAGACGACACCGGGGAGCTGTTTTTT; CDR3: CAISESPGDDTGELFF
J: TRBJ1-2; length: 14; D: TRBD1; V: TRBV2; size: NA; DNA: TGTGCCAGCAGCCAGGGGGCCAGCGACTATGGCTACACCTTC; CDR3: CASSQGASDYGYTF
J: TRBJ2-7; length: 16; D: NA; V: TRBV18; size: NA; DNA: TGTGCCAGCTCACCAGGCGGTAGGGGGTCCTCCTACGAGCAGTACTTC; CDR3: CASSPGGRGSSYEQYF
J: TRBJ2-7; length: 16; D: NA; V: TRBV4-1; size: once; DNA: TGCGCCAGCAGCCAAGCCGACATGGGGTTCACCTACGAGCAGTACTTC; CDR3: CASSQADMGFTYEQYF
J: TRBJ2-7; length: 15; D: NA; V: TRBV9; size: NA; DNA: TGTGCCAGCAGCACAAATCAGGACCCTTCGCCCCTAAAGTACTTC; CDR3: CASSTNQDPSPLKYF
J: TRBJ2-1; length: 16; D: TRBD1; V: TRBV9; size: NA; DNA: TGTGCCAGCAGCCCGGGACAGGGGGCTGTCTACAATGAGCAGTTCTTC; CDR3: CASSPGQGAVYNEQFF
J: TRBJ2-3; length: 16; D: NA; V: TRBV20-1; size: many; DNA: TGCAGTGCCTCTCTACCGGCTCCCAGTATCGGAGATACGCAGTATTTT; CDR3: CSASLPAPSIGDTQYF
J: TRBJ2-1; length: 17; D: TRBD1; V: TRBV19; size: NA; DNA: TGTGCCAGTAGCCATCAAAAGGGAACAGGGGGGACCAATGAGCAGTTCTTC; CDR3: CASSHQKGTGGTNEQFF
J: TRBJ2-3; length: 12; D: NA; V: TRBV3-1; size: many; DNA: TGTGCCAGCAGCCAAGCAGTAGATACGCAGTATTTT; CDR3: CASSQAVDTQYF
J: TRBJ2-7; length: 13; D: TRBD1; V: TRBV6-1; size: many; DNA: TGTGCCAGCAGTGAACCAGGGGGTAGTAAGCAGTACTTC; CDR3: CASSEPGGSKQYF
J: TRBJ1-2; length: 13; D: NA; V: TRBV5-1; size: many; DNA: TGCGCCAGCAGCCTTGGACAGAACTATGGCTACACCTTC; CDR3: CASSLGQNYGYTF
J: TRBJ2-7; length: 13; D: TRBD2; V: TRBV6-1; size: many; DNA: TGTGCCAGCAGTGACCAGCGGGGTTACGAGCAGTACTTC; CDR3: CASSDQRGYEQYF
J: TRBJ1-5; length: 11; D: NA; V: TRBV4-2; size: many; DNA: TGTGCCAGACATCTACCGCAGCCCCAGCATTTT; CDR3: CARHLPQPQHF
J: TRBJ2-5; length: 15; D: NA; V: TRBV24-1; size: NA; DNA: TGTGCCAGCAGTGAACCCCAGGGTGGGCAAGAGACCCAGTACTTC; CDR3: CASSEPQGGQETQYF
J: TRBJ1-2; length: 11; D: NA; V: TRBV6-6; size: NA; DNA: TGTGCCAGCAGTTACTTTGCTGGCTACACCTTC; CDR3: CASSYFAGYTF
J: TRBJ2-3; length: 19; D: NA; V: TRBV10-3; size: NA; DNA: TGTGCCATCAGTCCGAGGGGGGACAACACTGAAGCTTTCACAGATACGCAGTATTTT; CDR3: CAISPRGDNTEAFTDTQYF
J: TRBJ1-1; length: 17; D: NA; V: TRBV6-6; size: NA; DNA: TGTGCCAGCAGTTACCGGATTACAGTACTCATGAACACTGAAGCTTTCTTT; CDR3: CASSYRITVLMNTEAFF
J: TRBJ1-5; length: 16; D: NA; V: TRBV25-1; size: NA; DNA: TGTGCCAGCAGTGAAGGCGGCGGGGGAGGCAATCAGCCCCAGCATTTT; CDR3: CASSEGGGGGNQPQHF
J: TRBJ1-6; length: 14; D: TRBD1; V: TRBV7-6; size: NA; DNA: TGTGCCAGCAGCCGTGACAGGGATAACTCACCCCTCCGCTTT; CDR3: CASSRDRDNSPLRF
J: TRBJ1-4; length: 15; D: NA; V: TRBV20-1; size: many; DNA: TGCAGTGCTAGAGAGTGGGGATCAACTAATGAAAAACTGTTTTTT; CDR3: CSAREWGSTNEKLFF
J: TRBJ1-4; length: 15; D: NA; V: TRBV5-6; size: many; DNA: TGTGCCAGCAGCTTGATCCCAGGAAGTAATGAAAAACTGTTTTTT; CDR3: CASSLIPGSNEKLFF
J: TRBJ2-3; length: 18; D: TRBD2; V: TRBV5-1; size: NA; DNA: TGCGCCAGCAGGGGTCTAGCGGGGGGGGCCCCTTACACAGATACGCAGTATTTT; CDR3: CASRGLAGGAPYTDTQYF
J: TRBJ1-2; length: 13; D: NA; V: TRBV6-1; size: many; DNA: TGTGCCAGCAGTGGCCGGAGGGACCGGCGTGGGACCTTC; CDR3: CASSGRRDRRGTF
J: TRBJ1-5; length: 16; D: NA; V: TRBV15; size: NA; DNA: TGTGCCACCAGCAGAGATCTAGGGGGGGGCAATCAGCCCCAGCATTTT; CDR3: CATSRDLGGGNQPQHF
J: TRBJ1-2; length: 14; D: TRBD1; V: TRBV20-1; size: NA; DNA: TGCAGTGCTGCCCAGGGGGAAATTAACTATGGCTACACCTTC; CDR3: CSAAQGEINYGYTF
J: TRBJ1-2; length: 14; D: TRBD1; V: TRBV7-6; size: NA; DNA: TGTGCCAGCAGCCAACAAGGACAGGGAGTTGGCTACACCTTC; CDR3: CASSQQGQGVGYTF
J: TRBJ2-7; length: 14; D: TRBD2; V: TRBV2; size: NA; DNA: TGTGCCAGCAGTGTGGTCAGCGGGGGCTACGAGCAGTACTTC; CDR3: CASSVVSGGYEQYF